A single sample is the source of the 7 T cell receptor beta chains below, sequenced in a study of T cell responses to AZD1222 COVID-19 vaccine (dated by TCRdb to 2020 to 2023). This sample's time point label indicates: baseline before first vaccination. The library was obtained by the immunoSEQ multiplex PCR assay. In its TCRdb copy, this immuneACCESS table keeps in-frame sequences only and misses some clones. Where compared with another copy, unresolved V genes explain less than half of these, and the others have no known cause. This sample holds over 120,000 clones; approximately 94% were observed only once. The ten largest clones add up to 9.1% of the sample. The specimen was peripheral blood, collected on day 0 of AZD1222 vaccination. The receptors were gathered from an adult in good health.

This chain uses TRBV27 with TRBJ1-6; D is perhaps TRBD1 (6 bases). The germline V and J ends were trimmed by 6 bases and 9 bases, with 12 bases remaining between them. The CDR3 covers 13 residues. Germline CDR1 reads MNHEY; CDR2 reads SMNVEV (reference sequence). CDR3 protein: CASSPTGFSPLHF. The CDR3 DNA sequence: TGTGCCAGCAGCCCAACAGGGTTTTCACCCCTCCACTTT.

This sequence joins TRBV4-3 and TRBJ1-3; TRBD1 is a possible D gene (5 bases). Trimming removed 1 base from V and 1 base from J, with 11 bases in between. The germline V gene encodes CDR1 LGHNA and CDR2 YSLEER. The CDR3 runs to 16 residues. For the CDR3, the DNA is TGCGCCAGCAGCCAAGCAAGGGGTGGATCTGGAAACACCATATATTTT. Translation gives CASSQARGGSGNTIYF.

This rearrangement joins TRBV18 to TRBJ1-1, with D tentatively TRBD1 (5 bases). Trimming shortened V by 3 bases and J by 6 bases, and 11 bases separated the two germline ends. Germline CDR1 KGHSH, CDR2 LQKENI. The CDR3 extends over 13 amino acids. Written as DNA, the CDR3 is TGTGCCAGCTCACCGGGGGGTCCCGCTGAAGCTTTCTTT. Translating gives CASSPGGPAEAFF.

DNA for the CDR3: TGTGCCAGCAGTGAAGCAGGCAGGGGCTACACTGAAGCTTTCTTT. Protein: CASSEAGRGYTEAFF. V and J are TRBV6-1 and TRBJ1-1, with D possibly being TRBD1 (6 bases). The CDR3 has 15 residues. The ends were cut back, 0 bases at V and 3 bases at J, with 11 bases in the middle. The germline gives CDR1 MNHNS, CDR2 SASEGT.

The CDR3 reads CASSGVGHCFEPQHF. The CDR3 nucleotides read TGTGCCAGCAGCGGCGTGGGCCATTGCTTTGAGCCCCAGCATTTT. J is TRBJ1-5 and V is TRBV21-1; TRBD1, the table's D call, lacks a check against the DNA. TRBV21-1 is a pseudogene segment. The CDR3 loop spans 15 amino acids.

This chain uses TRBV18 with TRBJ1-2; D is undetermined. Germline CDR1 reads KGHSH; CDR2 reads LQKENI. V lost 6 bases and J lost 6, with 17 bases in between. The CDR3 loop spans 14 amino acids. The chain's CDR3 is CASSNGSPYHGYTF. CDR3 nucleotides: TGTGCCAGCTCGAATGGGAGCCCATACCATGGCTACACCTTC.

The count of this clone is one. This chain joins TRBV5-1 and TRBJ2-1; TRBD2 matches at 12 bases. The CDR3 loop spans 14 amino acids. The germline V gene has CDR1 SGHRS and CDR2 YFSETQ. J was trimmed by 5 bases and V by 6 bases; bases with no gene match: 3. CDR3 protein: CASNLAGGNNEQFF. The CDR3 nucleotides read TGCGCCAGCAATCTAGCGGGGGGGAACAATGAGCAGTTCTTC.